This T cell receptor beta chain was recorded in a study of blood T cell repertoires in COVID-19 (dated by TCRdb to 2020 to 2022). At the level of the whole study: Samples from collaborators originated in the United States, Italy and Spain and spanned both the acute and convalescent phases of COVID-19. The prospective study material was composed of cDNA or gDNA derived from T cells, B-cell-depleted T cells, or PBMCs. The dataset comprised deeply sampled blood TCRbeta repertoires from subjects exposed to, actively infected with, or recovered from COVID-19. The repertoires were released in a freely available public database meant as a resource for research on the immune response to SARS-CoV-2. The samples were drawn from the first 160 participants of the ongoing ImmuneRACE study and from over 950 subjects provided by 6 global collaborators. Nearly every sample came with metadata listing a de-identified subject ID, COVID-19 status, age in years and sex. Where available, HLA class I and class II types were taken from metadata supplied by the sample provider and were not determined by assay-based typing. Study-level results and caveats: How much clinical and demographic metadata was included differed by source and by participant, and the metadata was provided uncurated.

The germline V gene supplies CDR1 SGDLS and CDR2 YYNGEE. Trimming costs V 0 bases and J 2 bases, and their ends lie 6 bases apart. The CDR3, cysteine through phenylalanine, is 13 amino acids long. Only CDR3 DNA is held: 39 bases, read in frame from base 1. Enrolling through a virtual design, the prospective study's participants ranged in age from roughly 18 to 95 years and lived across some 22 United States geographic areas. In the prospective study, cohorts were assigned on the basis of participant-reported clinical history obtained from a screening survey and a study questionnaire. Recovered participants in ImmuneRACE Cohort 3 were defined as having two consecutive negative NP/OP PCR tests, clearance from a healthcare professional, or resolution of symptoms. Mobile phlebotomists in the prospective study collected whole blood, serum and a nasopharyngeal or oropharyngeal swab from every participant. Prospective study participants could optionally give additional blood draws and questionnaires over an approximately two-month period. Blood samples from the prospective study were shipped frozen or at room temperature prior to DNA extraction.

Comments on this clone: Its antigen is unknown. Per-base quality was not reported, and no clone a single base away is much larger than it.

TCRbeta CDR3 regions were amplified from genomic DNA by means of the immunoSEQ Assay, a bias-controlled multiplex PCR. As for how the authors treated the data: Within the assay, amplification of reference gene primers was used to estimate how many nucleated cells each sample contained. To quantify the absolute abundance of each unique TCRbeta CDR3 rearrangement, sequence reads were collapsed and filtered. For each sample, productive Simpson clonality was calculated as the square root of Simpson's diversity index across productive rearrangements. TCRdb limited this immuneACCESS table to in-frame rearrangements with V and J called. A share of clones is missing; checked studies link under half to unresolved V genes, and the rest is unexplained. V, J and clone size derive from that table, while D and trimming were established from the DNA sequence. For this sample there are nearly 400,000 clones; roughly nine tenths appear just once. About 1.7% of the sample goes to the ten largest clones.

This chain joins TRBV9 to TRBJ2-7; TRBD1 might be the D gene, on 5 matching bases. The sequenced material came from PBMCs or T cells enriched from blood (not recorded which). This receptor was identified in a woman aged 25 to 45 who had recovered from COVID-19. The sequenced DNA is TGTGCCAGCAGCGTAGCGGACACCTACGAGCAGTACTTC. This translates into CASSVADTYEQYF.